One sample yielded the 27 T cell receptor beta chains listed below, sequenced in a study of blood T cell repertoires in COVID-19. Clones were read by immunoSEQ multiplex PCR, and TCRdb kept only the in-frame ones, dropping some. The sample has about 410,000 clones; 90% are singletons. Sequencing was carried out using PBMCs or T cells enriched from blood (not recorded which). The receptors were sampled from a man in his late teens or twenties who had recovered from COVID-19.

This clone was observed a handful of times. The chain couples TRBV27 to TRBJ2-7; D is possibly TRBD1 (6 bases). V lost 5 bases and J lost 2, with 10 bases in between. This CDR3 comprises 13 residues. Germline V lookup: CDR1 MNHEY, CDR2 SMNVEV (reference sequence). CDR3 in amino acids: CASSQQGAYEQYF. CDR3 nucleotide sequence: TGTGCCAGCAGTCAACAGGGAGCCTACGAGCAGTACTTC.

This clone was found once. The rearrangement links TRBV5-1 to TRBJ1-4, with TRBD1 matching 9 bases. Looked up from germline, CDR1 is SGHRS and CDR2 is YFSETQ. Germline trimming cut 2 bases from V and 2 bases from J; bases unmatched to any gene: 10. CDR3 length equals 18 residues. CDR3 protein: CASSFTGTGTFTNEKLFF. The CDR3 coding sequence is TGCGCCAGCAGCTTTACCGGGACAGGGACGTTTACTAATGAAAAACTGTTTTTT.

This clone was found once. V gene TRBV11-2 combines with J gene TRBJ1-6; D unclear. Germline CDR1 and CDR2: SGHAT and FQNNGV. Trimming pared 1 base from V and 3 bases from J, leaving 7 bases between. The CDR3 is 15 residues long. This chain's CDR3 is CASSLVTNYNSPLHF. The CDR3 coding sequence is TGTGCCAGCAGCTTAGTAACAAACTATAATTCACCCCTCCACTTT.

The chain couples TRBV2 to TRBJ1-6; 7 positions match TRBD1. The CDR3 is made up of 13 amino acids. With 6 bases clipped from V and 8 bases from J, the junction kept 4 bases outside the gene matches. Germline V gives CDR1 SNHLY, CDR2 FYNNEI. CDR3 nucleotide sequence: TGTGCCAGCAGGGGGGACAGCCATTCACCCCTCCACTTT. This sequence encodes CASRGDSHSPLHF.

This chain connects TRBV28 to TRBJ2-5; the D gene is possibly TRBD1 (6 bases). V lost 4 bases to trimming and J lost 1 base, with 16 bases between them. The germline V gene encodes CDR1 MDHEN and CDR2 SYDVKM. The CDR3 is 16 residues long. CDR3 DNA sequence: TGTGCCAGCAGTTCAACAGGGCCCCACCTCCAAGAGACCCAGTACTTC. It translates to CASSSTGPHLQETQYF.

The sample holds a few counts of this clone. The CDR3 bases are TGTGCCACCAGCAGAGAACGGAGGGATCTGAGAAAACTGTTTTTT. This gives the protein CATSRERRDLRKLFF. This rearrangement joins TRBV15 to TRBJ1-4, with D unresolved. The CDR3 has 15 residues. In germline, CDR1 is LNHNV, CDR2 YYDKDF (reference sequence). V lost 0 bases and J lost 10, with 15 bases in between.

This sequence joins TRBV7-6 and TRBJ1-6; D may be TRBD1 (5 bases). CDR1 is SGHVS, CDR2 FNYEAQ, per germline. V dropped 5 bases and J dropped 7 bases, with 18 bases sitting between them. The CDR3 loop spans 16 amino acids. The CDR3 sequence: CASSRTPGEGNSPLHF. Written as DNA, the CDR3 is TGTGCCAGCAGCAGGACCCCGGGGGAGGGAAATTCACCCCTCCACTTT.

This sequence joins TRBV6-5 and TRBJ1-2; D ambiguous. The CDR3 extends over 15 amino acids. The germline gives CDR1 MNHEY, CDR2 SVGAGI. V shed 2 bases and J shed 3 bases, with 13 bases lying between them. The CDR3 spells CASSYTLDTYYGYTF. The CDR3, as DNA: TGTGCCAGCAGTTACACCCTAGATACATACTATGGCTACACCTTC.

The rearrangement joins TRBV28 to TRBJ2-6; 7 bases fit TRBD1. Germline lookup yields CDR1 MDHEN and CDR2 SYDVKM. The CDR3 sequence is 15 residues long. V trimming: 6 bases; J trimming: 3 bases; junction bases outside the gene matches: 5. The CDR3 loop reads CASSPDRVGANVLTF. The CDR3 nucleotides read TGTGCCAGCAGCCCAGACAGGGTTGGGGCCAACGTCCTGACTTTC.

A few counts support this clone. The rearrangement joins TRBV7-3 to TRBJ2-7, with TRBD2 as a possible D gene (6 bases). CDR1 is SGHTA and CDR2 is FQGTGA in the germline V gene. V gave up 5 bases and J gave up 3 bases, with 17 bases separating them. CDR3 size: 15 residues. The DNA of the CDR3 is TGTGCCAGCAGCGCGGGGCCTGCGGGCCTCTACGAGCAGTACTTC. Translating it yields CASSAGPAGLYEQYF.

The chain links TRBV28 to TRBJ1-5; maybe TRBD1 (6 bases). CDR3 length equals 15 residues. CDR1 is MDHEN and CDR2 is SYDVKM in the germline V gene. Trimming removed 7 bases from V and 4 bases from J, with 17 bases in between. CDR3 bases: TGTGCCAGCACCCTTCAGGGGCTAGGGAATCAGCCCCAGCATTTT. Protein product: CASTLQGLGNQPQHF. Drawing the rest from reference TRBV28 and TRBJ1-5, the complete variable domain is DVKVTQSSRYLVKRTGEKVFLECVQDMDHENMFWYRQDPGLGLRLIYFSYDVKMKEKGDIPEGYSVSREKKERFSLILESASTNQTSMYLCASTLQGLGNQPQHFGDGTRLSIL.

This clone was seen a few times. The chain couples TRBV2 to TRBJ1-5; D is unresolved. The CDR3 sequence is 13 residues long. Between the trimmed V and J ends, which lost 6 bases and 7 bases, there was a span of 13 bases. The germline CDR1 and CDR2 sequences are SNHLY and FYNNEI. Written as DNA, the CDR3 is TGTGCCAGCAGCCCCTTCCGGGAACAGCCCCAGCATTTT. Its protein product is CASSPFREQPQHF. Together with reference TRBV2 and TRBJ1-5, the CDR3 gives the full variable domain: EPEVTQTPSHQVTQMGQEVILRCVPISNHLYFYWYRQILGQKVEFLVSFYNNEISEKSEIFDDQFSVERPDGSNFTLKIRSTKLEDSAMYFCASSPFREQPQHFGDGTRLSIL.

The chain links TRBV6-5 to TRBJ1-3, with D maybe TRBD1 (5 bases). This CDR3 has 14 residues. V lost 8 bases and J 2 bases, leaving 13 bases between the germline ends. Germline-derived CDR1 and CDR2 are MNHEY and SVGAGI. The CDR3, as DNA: TGTGCCAGCCTGGGGCGGGAAACTGGAAACACCATATATTTT. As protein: CASLGRETGNTIYF.

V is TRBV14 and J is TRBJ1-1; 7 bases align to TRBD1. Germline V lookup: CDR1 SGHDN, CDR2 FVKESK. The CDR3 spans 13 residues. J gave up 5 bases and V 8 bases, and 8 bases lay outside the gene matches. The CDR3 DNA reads TGTGCCAGCTCCCGACAGGGAAGAACTGAAGCTTTCTTT. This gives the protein CASSRQGRTEAFF. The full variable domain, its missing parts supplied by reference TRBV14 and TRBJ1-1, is EAGVTQFPSHSVIEKGQTVTLRCDPISGHDNLYWYRRVMGKEIKFLLHFVKESKQDESGMPNNRFLAERTGGTYSTLKVQPAELEDSGVYFCASSRQGRTEAFFGQGTRLTVV.

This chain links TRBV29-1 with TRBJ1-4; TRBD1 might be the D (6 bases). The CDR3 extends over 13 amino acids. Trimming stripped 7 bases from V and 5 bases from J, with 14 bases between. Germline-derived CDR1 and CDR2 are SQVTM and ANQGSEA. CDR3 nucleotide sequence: TGCAGCGGGTTAGAGGGGGGGAATGAAAAACTGTTTTTT. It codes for CSGLEGGNEKLFF. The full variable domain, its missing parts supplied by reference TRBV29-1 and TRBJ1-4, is SAVISQKPSRDICQRGTSLTIQCQVDSQVTMMFWYRQQPGQSLTLIATANQGSEATYESGFVIDKFPISRPNLTFSTLTVSNMSPEDSSIYLCSGLEGGNEKLFFGSGTQLSVL.

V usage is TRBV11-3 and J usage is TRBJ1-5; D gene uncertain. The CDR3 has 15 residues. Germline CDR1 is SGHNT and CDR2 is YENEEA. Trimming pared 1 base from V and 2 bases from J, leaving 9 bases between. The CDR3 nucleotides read TGTGCCAGCAGCTTAGTGTCAGGCGGCAATCAGCCCCAGCATTTT. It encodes CASSLVSGGNQPQHF.

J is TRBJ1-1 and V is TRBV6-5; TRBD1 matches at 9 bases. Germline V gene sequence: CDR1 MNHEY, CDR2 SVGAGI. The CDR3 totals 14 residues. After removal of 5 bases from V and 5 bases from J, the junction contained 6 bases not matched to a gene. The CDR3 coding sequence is TGTGCCAGCAGTAAACAGGGGGCCGGGACTGAAGCTTTCTTT. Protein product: CASSKQGAGTEAFF.

The CDR3 bases are TGTGCCAGTAGTTACCGATTTGTGGCCAAGCGGGACTACACCGGGGAGCTGTTTTTT. Its translation: CASSYRFVAKRDYTGELFF. This sequence joins TRBV19 and TRBJ2-2; 7 bases line up with TRBD2. CDR3 length: 19 residues. The V gene end was trimmed by 5 bases and the J gene end by 3 bases; junction bases not matched to a gene: 18. The germline CDR1 and CDR2 sequences are LNHDA and SQIVND (reference sequence).

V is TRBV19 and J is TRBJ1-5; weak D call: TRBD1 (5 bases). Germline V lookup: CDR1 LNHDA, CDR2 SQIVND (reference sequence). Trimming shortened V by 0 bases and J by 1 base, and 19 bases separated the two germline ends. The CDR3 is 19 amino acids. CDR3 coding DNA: TGTGCCAGTAGTATAGATGATCGGGCCCGGGGGGGGAGCAATCAGCCCCAGCATTTT. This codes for CASSIDDRARGGSNQPQHF.

The CDR3 loop reads CASSLGQSSGNTIYF. Written as DNA, the CDR3 is TGTGCCAGCAGCCTGGGACAGAGCTCTGGAAACACCATATATTTT. The J gene is TRBJ1-3, the V gene TRBV7-2; TRBD1 matches at 7 bases. Germline trimming cut 5 bases from V and 0 bases from J; bases unmatched to any gene: 4. The CDR3 is made up of 15 amino acids. CDR1 and CDR2 (germline): SGHTA, FQGNSA.

The CDR3 sequence: CASISTPAGYNEQFF. DNA of the CDR3: TGTGCCAGCATTAGCACTCCGGCGGGCTACAATGAGCAGTTCTTC. The V gene is TRBV28, the J gene TRBJ2-1, with a tentative D call TRBD2 (5 bases). V was trimmed by 7 bases and J by 3 bases, leaving 16 bases between them. This CDR3 is built from 15 residues. Germline assignment: CDR1 MDHEN and CDR2 SYDVKM.

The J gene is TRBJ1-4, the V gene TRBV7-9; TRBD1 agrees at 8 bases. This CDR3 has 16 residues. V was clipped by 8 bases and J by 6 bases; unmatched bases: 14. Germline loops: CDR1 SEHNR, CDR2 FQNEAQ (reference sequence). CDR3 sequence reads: CASSSWLRTGHEKLFF. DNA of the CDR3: TGTGCCAGCTCAAGTTGGTTGCGGACAGGGCATGAAAAACTGTTTTTT.

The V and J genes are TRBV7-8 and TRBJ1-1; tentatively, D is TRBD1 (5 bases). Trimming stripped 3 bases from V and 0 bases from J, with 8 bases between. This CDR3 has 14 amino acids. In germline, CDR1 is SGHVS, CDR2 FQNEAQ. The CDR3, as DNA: TGTGCCAGCAGCTTGGACATCTTGAACACTGAAGCTTTCTTT. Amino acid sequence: CASSLDILNTEAFF.

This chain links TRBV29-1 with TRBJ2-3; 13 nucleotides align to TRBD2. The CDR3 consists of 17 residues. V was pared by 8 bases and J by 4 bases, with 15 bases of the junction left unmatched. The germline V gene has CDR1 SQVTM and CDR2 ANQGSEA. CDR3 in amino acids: CSFTTGTSGIVADTQYF. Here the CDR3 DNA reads TGCAGCTTTACTACCGGGACTAGCGGGATTGTTGCAGATACGCAGTATTTT.

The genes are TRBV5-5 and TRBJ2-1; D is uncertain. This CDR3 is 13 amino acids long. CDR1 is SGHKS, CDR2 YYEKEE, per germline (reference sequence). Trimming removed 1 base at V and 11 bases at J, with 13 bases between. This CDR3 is CASSLSSVQKQFF. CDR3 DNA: TGTGCCAGCAGCTTGTCCTCCGTTCAGAAGCAGTTCTTC. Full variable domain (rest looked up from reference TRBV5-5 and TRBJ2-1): DAGVTQSPTHLIKTRGQQVTLRCSPISGHKSVSWYQQVLGQGPQFIFQYYEKEERGRGNFPDRFSARQFPNYSSELNVNALLLGDSALYLCASSLSSVQKQFFGPGTRLTVL.

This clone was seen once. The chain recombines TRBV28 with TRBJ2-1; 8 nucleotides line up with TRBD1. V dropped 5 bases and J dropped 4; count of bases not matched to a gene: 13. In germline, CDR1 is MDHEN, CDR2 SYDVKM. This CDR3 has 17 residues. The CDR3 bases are TGTGCCAGCAGTCCCTCCTGGACAGGGTTGCGGTACAATGAGCAGTTCTTC. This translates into CASSPSWTGLRYNEQFF.

The CDR3 reads CASRRLRQDSYEQYF. CDR3 nucleotides: TGTGCCAGCAGGCGCCTTCGACAGGACTCCTACGAGCAGTACTTC. The J gene is TRBJ2-7, the V gene TRBV27, with a tentative D call TRBD1 (6 bases). Germline V lookup: CDR1 MNHEY, CDR2 SMNVEV (reference sequence). The CDR3 sequence is 15 residues long. Trimming shortened V by 6 bases and J by 0 bases, and 15 bases separated the two germline ends.